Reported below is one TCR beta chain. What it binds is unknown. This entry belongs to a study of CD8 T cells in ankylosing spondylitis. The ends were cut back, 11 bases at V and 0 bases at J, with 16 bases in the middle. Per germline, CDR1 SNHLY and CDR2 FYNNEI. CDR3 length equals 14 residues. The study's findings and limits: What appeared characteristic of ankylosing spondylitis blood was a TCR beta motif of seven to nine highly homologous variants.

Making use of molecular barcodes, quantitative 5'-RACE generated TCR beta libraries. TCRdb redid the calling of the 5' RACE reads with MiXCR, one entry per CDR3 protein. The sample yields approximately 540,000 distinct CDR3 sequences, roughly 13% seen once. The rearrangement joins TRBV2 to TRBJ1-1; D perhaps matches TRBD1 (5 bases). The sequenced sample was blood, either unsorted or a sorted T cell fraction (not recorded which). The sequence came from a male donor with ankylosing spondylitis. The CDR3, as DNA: TGTGCCTCGAAAGAGGGACGGTTGAACACTGAAGCTTTCTTT. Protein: CASKEGRLNTEAFF.